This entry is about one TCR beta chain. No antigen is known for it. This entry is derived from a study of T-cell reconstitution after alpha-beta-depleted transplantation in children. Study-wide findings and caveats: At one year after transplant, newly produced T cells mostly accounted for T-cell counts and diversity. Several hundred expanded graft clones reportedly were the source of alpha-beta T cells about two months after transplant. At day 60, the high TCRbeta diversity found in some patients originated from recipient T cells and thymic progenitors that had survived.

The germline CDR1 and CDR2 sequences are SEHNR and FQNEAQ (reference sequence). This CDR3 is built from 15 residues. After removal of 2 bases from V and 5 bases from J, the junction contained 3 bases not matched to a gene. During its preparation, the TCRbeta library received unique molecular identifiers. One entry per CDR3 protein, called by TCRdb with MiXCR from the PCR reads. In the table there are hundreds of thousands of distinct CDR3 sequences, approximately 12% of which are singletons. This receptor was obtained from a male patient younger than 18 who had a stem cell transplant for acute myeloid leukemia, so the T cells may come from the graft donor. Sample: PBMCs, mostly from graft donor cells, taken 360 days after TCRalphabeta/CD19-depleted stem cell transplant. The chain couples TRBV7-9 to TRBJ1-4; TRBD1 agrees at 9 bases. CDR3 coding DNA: TGTGCCAGCAGCTTACCGACAGGGGGGAATGAAAAACTGTTTTTT. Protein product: CASSLPTGGNEKLFF.